This is a list of T cell receptor beta chains from one sample in a study of T-cell reconstitution after alpha-beta-depleted transplantation in children. TCRdb re-called the PCR reads through MiXCR, storing one row per CDR3 protein. The repertoire consists of about 500,000 distinct CDR3 sequences, with about 33% occurring once and the leading ten covering 2% to 3%. The source was PBMCs from the stem cell graft donor, collected from the stem cell graft. These receptors originate from a human donor who donated a stem cell graft to a child with aplastic anemia. Each CDR3 is given with its conserved first and last residue. The D gene is left open where the match is weak. Expanded clones get a size class; other rows say once, few or many, or leave the size out.

size,V,J,D,DNA,CDR3
NA,TRBV7-9,TRBJ1-2,TRBD1,TGTGCCAGCAGCCCCCGCCGGGACAGGGACCCAGGCTACACCTTC,CASSPRRDRDPGYTF
few,TRBV6-2/TRBV6-3,TRBJ2-3,NA,TGTGCCAGCAGCCCCCCTGGACAGAGCACAGATACGCAGTATTTT,CASSPPGQSTDTQYF
NA,TRBV20-1,TRBJ2-1,TRBD2,TGCAGTGCTAGAGACCCTAGCGGGATTTTGGGCAATGAGCAGTTCTTC,CSARDPSGILGNEQFF
few,TRBV9,TRBJ2-3,TRBD2,TGTGCCAGCAGCGAGGGAGGACTAGCGGGCGGAGTTGCGGATACGCAGTATTTT,CASSEGGLAGGVADTQYF
few,TRBV7-3,TRBJ1-1,NA,TGTGCCAGCAGTTACGCCAGGAACACTGAAGCTTTCTTT,CASSYARNTEAFF
many,TRBV12-3/TRBV12-4,TRBJ1-2,NA,TGTGCCAGCAGCCCCCAGGGGTCTTATGGCTACACCTTC,CASSPQGSYGYTF
few,TRBV12-3/TRBV12-4,TRBJ2-7,NA,TGTGCCAGCAGTTCTAGGACACCGGGACTCGCCCACGAGCAGTACTTC,CASSSRTPGLAHEQYF
NA,TRBV7-3,TRBJ2-1,TRBD2,TGTGCCAGCAGCTACGAACCTAAGACCGGGACTAGCGGGAGGGCGGTCAATGAGCAGTTCTTC,CASSYEPKTGTSGRAVNEQFF
NA,TRBV8-2,TRBJ2-1,NA,TGTGGGGGCAAATCGAAAAACAATGAGCAGTTCTTC,CGGKSKNNEQFF
few,TRBV6-2/TRBV6-3,TRBJ1-1,NA,TGTGCCAGCAGGGCCGGGACATACACTGAAGCTTTCTTT,CASRAGTYTEAFF
once,TRBV6-6,TRBJ2-3,NA,TGTGCCAGCATCTATGGCGGAGGAGATACGCAGTATTTT,CASIYGGGDTQYF
few,TRBV6-5,TRBJ1-5,NA,TGTGCCAGCACCTTACGTCGGGGGCAGAGCAATCAGCCCCAGCATTTT,CASTLRRGQSNQPQHF
NA,TRBV28,TRBJ2-1,TRBD2,TGTGCCAGCAGTTTCTCTCGTAGCGGGAATGAGCAGTTCTTC,CASSFSRSGNEQFF
NA,TRBV25-1,TRBJ1-1,NA,TGTGCCAGCAGCGAGACAGCTTGGAACACTGAAGCTTTCTTT,CASSETAWNTEAFF
few,TRBV6-1,TRBJ1-5,NA,TGTGCCAGCAGTAGGGGGGCCGGGAGCAATCAGCCCCAGCATTTT,CASSRGAGSNQPQHF
NA,TRBV6-5,TRBJ2-2,NA,TGTGCCAGCAGTTACCGCGCCCTGAACACCGGGGAGCTGTTTTTT,CASSYRALNTGELFF
few,TRBV27,TRBJ1-5,NA,TGTGCCAGCCGCCCCCAACGGGGTGGTCGCAATCAGCCCCAGCATTTT,CASRPQRGGRNQPQHF
NA,TRBV7-2,TRBJ2-7,TRBD1,TGTGCCAGCAGCTTATCGGGACAGGGGAGAACCTACGAGCAGTACTTC,CASSLSGQGRTYEQYF
NA,TRBV27,TRBJ2-5,TRBD2,TGTGCCAGCGGAGGACTAGCGGGTGAGACCCAGTACTTC,CASGGLAGETQYF
few,TRBV11-3,TRBJ1-1,NA,TGTGCCAGCAGCCCAGACGGGGGGAGGAACACTGAAGCTTTCTTT,CASSPDGGRNTEAFF
few,TRBV29-1,TRBJ2-2,NA,TGCAGCGTTGGACACCGTTCGAACACCGGGGAGCTGTTTTTT,CSVGHRSNTGELFF
once,TRBV5-1,TRBJ2-6,NA,TGCGCCAGCAGCCCCGGACTATTCTCTGGGGCCAACGTCCTGACTTTC,CASSPGLFSGANVLTF
NA,TRBV2,TRBJ2-5,NA,TGTGCCAGCAGGCGTGGAGGTACAGGGAAAGAGACCCAGTACTTC,CASRRGGTGKETQYF
NA,TRBV12-3/TRBV12-4,TRBJ1-2,TRBD1,TGTGCCAGCAGTCCCCAGGACAGGGTTGGTGGCTACACCTTC,CASSPQDRVGGYTF
many,TRBV6-4,TRBJ2-6,NA,TGTGCCAGCAGTGAGGAGGGCTCTGGGGCCAACGTCCTGACTTTC,CASSEEGSGANVLTF
NA,TRBV20-1,TRBJ1-1,TRBD1,TGCAGTGCTAGATTCAGGACAGGGGGCACTGAAGCTTTCTTT,CSARFRTGGTEAFF
NA,TRBV30,TRBJ2-2,NA,TGTGCCTGGAGTGTATATGGGGGTAACACCGGGGAGCTGTTTTTT,CAWSVYGGNTGELFF
NA,TRBV29-1,TRBJ1-1,NA,TGCAGCGTTGATCCGGGACACGAAGCTTTCTTT,CSVDPGHEAFF
NA,TRBV2,TRBJ2-3,TRBD1,TGTGCCAGCAGTGAAAACCGGGGACAGGATACGCAGTATTTT,CASSENRGQDTQYF
NA,TRBV6-2/TRBV6-3,TRBJ2-7,TRBD1,TGTGCCAGCAGTTACGACAGGGACGAGCAGTACTTC,CASSYDRDEQYF
NA,TRBV19,TRBJ1-1,NA,TGTGCCAGTAGCCCGGGGGGAACGAGGCACACTGAAGCTTTCTTT,CASSPGGTRHTEAFF
NA,TRBV7-9,TRBJ2-7,NA,TGTGCCAGCAGCTATCGCGGCCAGCGGCTTAACGAGCAGTACTTC,CASSYRGQRLNEQYF
few,TRBV19,TRBJ2-3,TRBD1,TGTGCCAGTAGTGGAAGACAGGGGGCTCCAGATACGCAGTATTTT,CASSGRQGAPDTQYF
NA,TRBV24-1,TRBJ2-6,TRBD1,TGTGCCACCAGTACAGGGGTGGCTGGGGCCAACGTCCTGACTTTC,CATSTGVAGANVLTF
NA,TRBV7-9,TRBJ2-1,TRBD1,TGTGCCAGCACGGGACAGTACAATGAGCAGTTCTTC,CASTGQYNEQFF
NA,TRBV12-3/TRBV12-4,TRBJ2-1,TRBD2,TGTGCCAGCACCACTAGCGGGGGGTGGGGGGGCTCCTACAATGAGCAGTTCTTC,CASTTSGGWGGSYNEQFF
once,TRBV11-1,TRBJ1-2,NA,TGTGCCAGCAGCCACCCCGATGGTTGGGGGGCCGCTAGCTATGGCTACACCTTC,CASSHPDGWGAASYGYTF
few,TRBV11-2,TRBJ2-2,TRBD2,TGTGCCAGCAGTTTACACCGTTCTAGCGGGAGTATCTCCGGGGAGCTGTTTTTT,CASSLHRSSGSISGELFF
NA,TRBV6-5,TRBJ2-1,TRBD1,TGTGCCAGCAGTTACCCTGGGACAGGGGGAGGGTCCTACAATGAGCAGTTCTTC,CASSYPGTGGGSYNEQFF
NA,TRBV29-1,TRBJ2-3,NA,TGCAGCGTTGGAGCACAAGCAGATACGCAGTATTTT,CSVGAQADTQYF
NA,TRBV10-3,TRBJ2-7,NA,TGTGCCATCAGTGAGTTGGGGTTCGTAGCCTACGAGCAGTACTTC,CAISELGFVAYEQYF
few,TRBV7-9,TRBJ2-5,NA,TGTGCCAGCAGCGCGGTAGTCGAGACCCAGTACTTC,CASSAVVETQYF
NA,TRBV7-8,TRBJ1-1,NA,TGTGCCAGCAGCTCTTCACAGGAGAACACTGAAGCTTTCTTT,CASSSSQENTEAFF